Following are 10 T cell receptor beta chains from one sample sequenced in a study of beta chain features in type 1 diabetes. The authors reverse transcribed all of the isolated RNA, so sequencing captured expressed TCRB transcripts. Data came from immunoSEQ multiplex PCR; TCRdb stores just in-frame clones and leaves some out. The data hold a few hundred thousand clones, with around an eighth observed a single time. Findings and limits, study-wide: Patients with Type 1 diabetes showed moderately but significantly shorter TCRB CDR3s in all four CD4+ subsets.

No antigen is known for these receptors. What was sequenced was naive CD4+ T cells from blood. The receptors shown here come from a woman younger than 30 with type 1 diabetes.

In this sample, this clone turned up a few times. The chain is built from TRBV5-4 and TRBJ2-7; possible D gene TRBD2, 6 bases. The CDR3 consists of 14 residues. V dropped 2 bases and J dropped 3 bases, with 12 bases sitting between them. CDR1 is SGHNT, CDR2 YYREEE, per germline (reference sequence). CDR3 nucleotide sequence: TGTGCCAGCAGCTTAACCCGGGAGCACTACGAGCAGTACTTC. Translated, it gives CASSLTREHYEQYF. Based on the CDR3 plus reference TRBV5-4 and TRBJ2-7, the full variable domain is ETGVTQSPTHLIKTRGQQVTLRCSSQSGHNTVSWYQQALGQGPQFIFQYYREEENGRGNFPPRFSGLQFPNYSSELNVNALELDDSALYLCASSLTREHYEQYFGPGTRLTVT.

This clone occurred a few times. This sample also contains other DNA sequences that code for the same CDR3. The CDR3 protein is CASSLAAGGTEAFF. CDR3 DNA sequence: TGTGCCAGCAGCTTAGCGGCAGGGGGGACTGAAGCTTTCTTT. V usage is TRBV7-9 and J usage is TRBJ1-1, with TRBD1 matching 7 bases. Trimming removed 0 bases from V and 5 bases from J; junction bases left unmatched: 3. This CDR3 region has 14 residues. Germline V lookup: CDR1 SEHNR, CDR2 FQNEAQ (reference sequence).

The CDR3, as DNA: TGTGCCAGCAGTGGGTTTAAGGAGCGGGGGGGCACAGATACGCAGTATTTT. It translates to CASSGFKERGGTDTQYF. The chain joins TRBV2 to TRBJ2-3, with TRBD2 identical over 9 bases. From germline, CDR1 is SNHLY and CDR2 FYNNEI. The CDR3 is made up of 17 amino acids. V lost 4 bases, J lost 1 base, and 9 bases stayed unmatched. The full variable domain, rest sourced from reference TRBV2 and TRBJ2-3, is EPEVTQTPSHQVTQMGQEVILRCVPISNHLYFYWYRQILGQKVEFLVSFYNNEISEKSEIFDDQFSVERPDGSNFTLKIRSTKLEDSAMYFCASSGFKERGGTDTQYFGPGTRLTVL.

There are a few counts of this clone. This sequence joins TRBV30 and TRBJ2-1; 7 bases are a match to TRBD2. The germline CDR1 and CDR2 sequences are GTSNPN and SVGIG (reference sequence). Trimming at V came to 0 bases and at J to 7 bases, leaving 12 bases not matched to a gene. CDR3 size: 16 residues. The CDR3 is CAWSVGGSLVGNEQFF. CDR3 nucleotide sequence: TGTGCCTGGAGTGTTGGCGGGAGTTTGGTTGGGAATGAGCAGTTCTTC.

The sample holds a few counts of this clone. The rearrangement uses TRBV6-5 and TRBJ1-1, with D unresolved. The CDR3 extends over 12 amino acids. CDR1 is MNHEY and CDR2 is SVGAGI in the germline V gene. V was shortened by 4 bases and J by 6 bases, with 9 bases between the two germline ends. This chain's CDR3 is CASSSEGPEAFF. CDR3 bases: TGTGCCAGCAGTTCCGAGGGTCCTGAAGCTTTCTTT.

This clone has more than one count but fewer than ten. CDR3 nucleotide sequence: TGTGCCAGCAGAACAACCGGGACATCGCCGTACGAGCAGTACTTC. Its translation is CASRTTGTSPYEQYF. This sequence joins TRBV27 and TRBJ2-7; weak D call: TRBD1 (6 bases). CDR1 is MNHEY, CDR2 SMNVEV, per germline (reference sequence). V was trimmed by 6 bases and J by 4 bases, leaving 19 bases between them. This CDR3 comprises 15 residues.

The gene calls are TRBV20-1 and TRBJ2-5, with no clear D. V gave up 6 bases and J gave up 5 bases, with 10 bases separating them. The CDR3 is made up of 11 amino acids. Germline V CDR1 and CDR2: DFQATT, SNEGSKA (reference sequence). The CDR3: CSAPSVETQYF. In DNA, the CDR3 is TGCAGTGCACCGAGTGTGGAGACCCAGTACTTC.

Only a few counts were recorded for this clone. The chain is built from TRBV9 and TRBJ1-2; no clear D. The CDR3 length is 14 residues. Trimming stripped 4 bases from V and 6 bases from J, with 16 bases between. Germline V gene lookup returns CDR1 SGDLS and CDR2 YYNGEE. DNA for the CDR3: TGTGCCAGCAGCCCTCAAACCCGCGATGATGGCTACACCTTC. Translation: CASSPQTRDDGYTF.

The genes are TRBV7-9 and TRBJ2-5; TRBD1 might be the D (6 bases). In germline, CDR1 is SEHNR, CDR2 FQNEAQ (reference sequence). The CDR3 consists of 15 residues. V was cut by 0 bases and J by 5 bases, with 13 bases left in between. This CDR3 is CASSLAAGVAETQYF. The CDR3 coding sequence is TGTGCCAGCAGCTTAGCTGCAGGGGTTGCGGAGACCCAGTACTTC.

This clone was seen only a few times. Additional DNA sequences in this sample encode the identical CDR3. This sequence joins TRBV5-1 and TRBJ2-7; no clear D. The V gene lost 0 bases and the J gene lost 2 bases, with 9 bases spanning the gap. The CDR3 has 14 residues. Germline values: CDR1 SGHRS, CDR2 YFSETQ. The CDR3 DNA reads TGCGCCAGCAGCTTGGACCGCGGCCCCTACGAGCAGTACTTC. Protein product: CASSLDRGPYEQYF.